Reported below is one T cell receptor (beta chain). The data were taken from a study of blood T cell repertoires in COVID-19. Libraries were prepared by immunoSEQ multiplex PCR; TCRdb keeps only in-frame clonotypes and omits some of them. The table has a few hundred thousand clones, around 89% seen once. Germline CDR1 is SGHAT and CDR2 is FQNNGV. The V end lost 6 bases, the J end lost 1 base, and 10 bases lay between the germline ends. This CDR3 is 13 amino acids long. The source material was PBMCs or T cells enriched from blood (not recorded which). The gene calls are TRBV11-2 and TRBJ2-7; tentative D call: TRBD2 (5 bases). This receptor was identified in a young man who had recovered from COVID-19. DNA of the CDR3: TGTGCCAGCAGGACTACCCATTCCTACGAGCAGTACTTC. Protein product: CASRTTHSYEQYF.